The 3 T cell receptor beta chains below were found in one sample sequenced in a study of blood T cell repertoires in COVID-19. Repertoires were generated with immunoSEQ multiplex PCR, while TCRdb's copy carries only in-frame clones and drops some. The data contain under 350,000 clones, 65% to 90% of them singletons. The material sequenced was peripheral blood. The origin of the receptors is a human donor in a cohort sampled during active COVID-19.

This clone was observed at least ten times. The chain combines TRBV7-9 with TRBJ2-7, with 8 bases aligning to TRBD2. This CDR3 contains 14 residues. Germline V gene data show CDR1 as SEHNR and CDR2 as FQNEAQ (reference sequence). Trimming removed 1 base from V and 6 bases from J; junction bases left unmatched: 5. DNA for the CDR3: TGTGCCAGCAGCTTAGGGCTAGCGGGTACCGAGCAGTACTTC. Translation gives CASSLGLAGTEQYF. Variable domain in full (rest from reference TRBV7-9 and TRBJ2-7): DTGVSQNPRHKITKRGQNVTFRCDPISEHNRLYWYRQTLGQGPEFLTYFQNEAQLEKSRLLSDRFSAERPKGSFSTLEIQRTEQGDSAMYLCASSLGLAGTEQYFGPGTRLTVT.

The chain uses TRBV30 and TRBJ1-2, with D unresolved. The CDR3 has 10 residues. CDR1 GTSNPN and CDR2 SVGIG come from the germline V gene (reference sequence). Trimming removed 7 bases at V and 10 bases at J, with 13 bases between. The CDR3 nucleotides are TGTGCCTTCTCTCAGGTATTCTACACCTTC. Its protein product is CAFSQVFYTF.

This clone is a singleton in its sample. This chain joins TRBV24-1 and TRBJ2-3; D call uncertain. The germline CDR1 and CDR2 sequences are KGHDR and SFDVKD. The CDR3 loop spans 13 amino acids. Between the trimmed V and J ends, which lost 3 bases and 4 bases, there was a span of 7 bases. The CDR3 spells CATSDEAPDTQYF. CDR3 nucleotides: TGTGCCACCAGTGATGAAGCCCCAGATACGCAGTATTTT.